This T cell receptor (beta chain) stems from a study of neoadjuvant nivolumab and ipilimumab in lung cancer. TCRdb keeps only in-frame clones here, not all; method: immunoSEQ multiplex PCR. Among over 25,000 clones listed, about 75% were seen once. V gave up 6 bases and J gave up 0 bases, with 9 bases separating them. There are 13 residues in the CDR3. The germline V gene encodes CDR1 PRHDT and CDR2 FYEKMQ (reference sequence). This chain uses TRBV13 with TRBJ2-7; tentatively, D is TRBD1 (6 bases). This sequence originates from an adult with non-small cell lung cancer. Source: tumor tissue, taken after neoadjuvant nivolumab, alone or with ipilimumab, at or shortly before surgery. The CDR3, as DNA: TGTGCCAGCAGTTACAGGGCCTCCTACGAGCAGTACTTC. It codes for CASSYRASYEQYF.